Below, 30 T cell receptor beta chains from the same sample are listed, as sequenced in a study of blood T cells in healthy people across ages. A second PCR, run for about 6 to 11 cycles, used a sample-barcoded 5' primer plus a J-beta primer mix. Each CDR3 protein is one row after TCRdb ran MiXCR on the 5' RACE reads. The sample contains hundreds of thousands of distinct CDR3 sequences, just over 55% of which appear only once. The source material was blood. These receptors were collected from a man in his forties or fifties in good health.

The V and J genes are TRBV20-1 and TRBJ1-2; D gene uncertain. Germline CDR1 DFQATT, CDR2 SNEGSKA (reference sequence). The CDR3 runs 15 residues. This CDR3 is CSATESDTVNYGYTF. CDR3 in DNA: TGCAGCGCGACCGAATCCGACACTGTAAACTATGGCTACACCTTC.

This clonotype was counted only a few times. This rearrangement joins TRBV24-1 to TRBJ1-2, with a possible D match to TRBD1 (5 bases). This CDR3 is built from 14 residues. Germline CDR1 and CDR2: KGHDR and SFDVKD. Trimming took off 4 bases at V and 4 bases at J, with 12 bases between the two ends. The CDR3 DNA reads TGTGCCACCAGTGACGCCCAGACAGTCTATGGCTACACCTTC. Translated, it gives CATSDAQTVYGYTF.

The chain combines TRBV20-1 with TRBJ2-7, with D perhaps matching TRBD2 (6 bases). The CDR3 has 10 amino acids. Germline CDR1 DFQATT, CDR2 SNEGSKA (reference sequence). V was clipped by 5 bases and J by 12 bases, with 14 bases between them. CDR3 sequence (DNA): TGCAGTGCTGCGCGGGGTATAGCGTACTTC. Its protein is CSAARGIAYF.

V usage is TRBV29-1 and J usage is TRBJ1-2; TRBD1 might be the D (6 bases). Germline-derived CDR1 and CDR2 are SQVTM and ANQGSEA. The V and J ends lost 5 bases and 4 bases respectively, with 20 bases between them. The CDR3 covers 15 residues. The CDR3 DNA reads TGCAGCGTTTTGGGACCGGCGGGGGGCTCCTATGGCTACACCTTC. This sequence encodes CSVLGPAGGSYGYTF. Based on the CDR3 plus reference TRBV29-1 and TRBJ1-2, the full variable domain is SAVISQKPSRDICQRGTSLTIQCQVDSQVTMMFWYRQQPGQSLTLIATANQGSEATYESGFVIDKFPISRPNLTFSTLTVSNMSPEDSSIYLCSVLGPAGGSYGYTFGSGTRLTVV.

On this clonotype: A much larger clone differs by one base, so this may be a read error. The chain has TRBV11-2 and TRBJ2-3; tentatively, D is TRBD2 (5 bases). Trimming took off 5 bases at V and 6 bases at J, with 15 bases between the two ends. In germline, CDR1 is SGHAT, CDR2 FQNNGV. This CDR3 region has 14 residues. CDR3: CASSVGDALDTQYF. The CDR3, as DNA: TGTGCCAGCAGCGTCGGGGATGCATTGGATACGCAGTATTTT.

This clonotype was counted only a few times. The chain uses TRBV6-4 and TRBJ2-3; 8 bases are shared with TRBD2. The V and J ends lost 4 bases and 3 bases, in that order; junction bases with no gene match: 3. CDR1 and CDR2 from the germline V gene are MRHNA and SNTAGT. The CDR3 sequence is 14 residues long. CDR3 in amino acids: CASSVGLDTDTQYF. CDR3 in DNA: TGTGCCAGCAGTGTGGGACTAGATACAGATACGCAGTATTTT.

The sample holds a few counts of this clonotype. This sequence joins TRBV5-1 and TRBJ2-2, with a tentative D call TRBD2 (5 bases). Germline CDR1 reads SGHRS; CDR2 reads YFSETQ. CDR3 size: 14 residues. V was shortened by 2 bases and J by 6 bases, with 11 bases between the two germline ends. The CDR3 reads CASSFLAAAGELFF. The CDR3 DNA reads as TGCGCCAGCAGCTTTCTAGCAGCGGCCGGGGAGCTGTTTTTT.

This chain uses TRBV28 with TRBJ2-5; TRBD2 is a possible D gene (6 bases). V gave up 8 bases and J gave up 7 bases, with 14 bases separating them. Germline V gene sequence: CDR1 MDHEN, CDR2 SYDVKM. The CDR3 totals 12 residues. The CDR3 spells CASGLRTWTQYF. CDR3 DNA: TGTGCCAGCGGACTACGGACATGGACCCAGTACTTC. The full variable domain, completed using reference TRBV28 and TRBJ2-5, is DVKVTQSSRYLVKRTGEKVFLECVQDMDHENMFWYRQDPGLGLRLIYFSYDVKMKEKGDIPEGYSVSREKKERFSLILESASTNQTSMYLCASGLRTWTQYFGPGTRLLVL.

This clonotype was seen a handful of times. V usage is TRBV3-1 and J usage is TRBJ2-1; maybe TRBD1 (5 bases). Trimming stripped 1 base from V and 4 bases from J, with 11 bases between. Germline lookup yields CDR1 LGHDT and CDR2 YNNKEL (reference sequence). The CDR3 is 15 amino acids. The DNA of the CDR3 is TGTGCCAGCAGCCAAGCCAGGGTGTGGTACAATGAGCAGTTCTTC. Amino acid sequence: CASSQARVWYNEQFF.

V gene TRBV20-1 combines with J gene TRBJ1-4; possibly TRBD1 for D (6 bases). The CDR3 has 15 residues. V was clipped by 0 bases and J by 5 bases, with 13 bases between them. CDR1 and CDR2 (germline): DFQATT, SNEGSKA (reference sequence). This chain's CDR3 is CSARDVGTLNEKLFF. CDR3 in DNA: TGCAGTGCTAGAGACGTAGGGACACTCAATGAAAAACTGTTTTTT.

This clonotype was seen more than once but under ten times. This chain uses TRBV11-3 with TRBJ2-3; D is ambiguous. The ends were cut back, 5 bases at V and 5 bases at J, with 8 bases in the middle. Germline-derived CDR1 and CDR2 are SGHNT and YENEEA. This CDR3 is built from 12 residues. The CDR3 nucleotides are TGTGCCAGCAGCCCCATGGGAGATACGCAGTATTTT. It yields the protein CASSPMGDTQYF.

The chain is built from TRBV27 and TRBJ2-1, with D possibly being TRBD1 (6 bases). The V gene's germline CDR1 is MNHEY and CDR2 SMNVEV (reference sequence). The CDR3 has 15 residues. Trimming stripped 7 bases from V and 4 bases from J, with 17 bases between. CDR3 sequence: CASNSGTNPYNEQFF. The CDR3 DNA follows: TGTGCCAGCAACTCCGGGACAAATCCATACAATGAGCAGTTCTTC.

This chain joins TRBV28 and TRBJ2-3; D gene ambiguous. From germline, CDR1 is MDHEN and CDR2 SYDVKM. The CDR3 extends over 13 amino acids. Trimming cost V 2 bases and J 7 bases, with 10 bases left between them. The CDR3 region has the DNA TGTGCCAGCAGTTTAAGGGTACCGAATACGCAGTATTTT. Translation gives CASSLRVPNTQYF.

V is TRBV2 and J is TRBJ2-3, with TRBD2 matching 9 bases. This CDR3 has 15 residues. CDR1 and CDR2 (germline): SNHLY, FYNNEI. With 6 bases clipped from V and 7 bases from J, the junction kept 11 bases outside the gene matches. The CDR3 loop is CASSPSGGRSHTQYF. DNA for the CDR3: TGTGCCAGCAGCCCCAGCGGGGGGCGTTCCCATACGCAGTATTTT.

The chain joins TRBV2 to TRBJ1-2; no clear D. CDR1 and CDR2 from the germline V gene are SNHLY and FYNNEI. CDR3 length equals 13 residues. V was shortened by 1 base and J by 8 bases, with 11 bases between the two germline ends. The CDR3 DNA sequence: TGTGCCAGCAGTGAAGAATCGGTGGGGGGCTACACCTTC. It codes for CASSEESVGGYTF.

This clonotype was found a few times. J is TRBJ2-7 and V is TRBV28, with TRBD2 matching over 11 bases. V shed 4 bases and J 0 bases; nucleotides not matched to a gene: 8. The CDR3 spans 17 residues. Germline V gives CDR1 MDHEN, CDR2 SYDVKM. Written as DNA, the CDR3 is TGTGCCAGCAGTTCCCGTCCCGGGACTAGCGGCTCCTACGAGCAGTACTTC. This encodes CASSSRPGTSGSYEQYF.

The rearrangement links TRBV12-3 or TRBV12-4 to TRBJ1-1; tentatively, D is TRBD1 (5 bases). Trimming shortened V by 2 bases and J by 1 base, and 14 bases separated the two germline ends. This CDR3 spans 16 amino acids. The CDR3 region has the DNA TGTGCCAGCAGTTTACTGTCGGCAGGGCCGAACACTGAAGCTTTCTTT. Amino acids: CASSLLSAGPNTEAFF.

In the case of this clonotype: The junction departs from the called germline gene at one end, perhaps through a read error. As DNA, the CDR3 is TGTGCCTGCAGTTTCTTAAAGACGAACAGGGGGCCCACTGGAGCTTTCTTT. It codes for CACSFLKTNRGPTGAFF. The chain has TRBV27 and TRBJ1-1; the match to TRBD1 covers 9 bases. Germline V gene lookup returns CDR1 MNHEY and CDR2 SMNVEV (reference sequence). CDR3 length: 17 amino acids.

The V and J genes are TRBV5-1 and TRBJ2-1; 7 positions agree with TRBD2. The CDR3 has 17 residues. The junction had 17 bases not matched to a gene; V was cut back by 4 bases and J by 7 bases. Per germline, CDR1 SGHRS and CDR2 YFSETQ. The chain's CDR3 is CASSPAPLAYRMNEQFF. For the CDR3, the DNA is TGCGCCAGCAGCCCTGCGCCACTAGCGTATAGAATGAATGAGCAGTTCTTC. The complete variable domain, with remaining parts taken from reference TRBV5-1 and TRBJ2-1, reads KAGVTQTPRYLIKTRGQQVTLSCSPISGHRSVSWYQQTPGQGLQFLFEYFSETQRNKGNFPGRFSGRQFSNSRSEMNVSTLELGDSALYLCASSPAPLAYRMNEQFFGPGTRLTVL.

The chain carries TRBV4-1 and TRBJ2-7, with no clear D. Per the germline V gene, CDR1 is MGHRA and CDR2 is YSYEKL. The V end was cut by 0 bases, the J end by 0 bases, with 12 bases between. This CDR3 comprises 16 residues. The CDR3 is CASSQDQTHHSYEQYF. CDR3 DNA sequence: TGCGCCAGCAGCCAAGATCAGACCCATCACTCCTACGAGCAGTACTTC.

This chain links TRBV18 with TRBJ2-5; 7 bases are a match to TRBD1. In germline, CDR1 is KGHSH, CDR2 LQKENI. There are 14 residues in the CDR3. With V trimmed by 6 bases and J by 2 bases, 6 bases remained unmatched. CDR3 nucleotides: TGTGCCAGCTCCCCGGGACAGACACAAGAGACCCAGTACTTC. Encoded protein: CASSPGQTQETQYF.

This chain connects TRBV18 to TRBJ1-1; the D gene is possibly TRBD1 (5 bases). Germline CDR1 is KGHSH and CDR2 is LQKENI. The CDR3 has 14 residues. Trimming took 0 bases from V and 1 from J, leaving 6 bases between them. The CDR3 nucleotides are TGTGCCAGCTCACCACCGGGGGAGAACACTGAAGCTTTCTTT. Protein: CASSPPGENTEAFF.

The V gene is TRBV7-2, the J gene TRBJ2-1; 7 nucleotides line up with TRBD2. The CDR3 length is 17 residues. Losses at the gene ends were 8 bases for V and 7 bases for J; bases not matched to a gene: 20. Looked up from germline, CDR1 is SGHTA and CDR2 is FQGNSA. DNA for the CDR3: TGTGCCAGCGGCCCCCGCGTCGGACTAGATCCACGGAATGAGCAGTTCTTC. This sequence encodes CASGPRVGLDPRNEQFF.

The chain links TRBV29-1 to TRBJ2-7; D may correspond to TRBD1 or TRBD2 (5 bases each). The V gene's germline CDR1 is SQVTM and CDR2 ANQGSEA. The CDR3 is made up of 10 amino acids. Trimming shortened V by 6 bases and J by 4 bases, and 7 bases separated the two germline ends. CDR3 nucleotide sequence: TGCAGCGTGGGGACGTACGAGCAGTACTTC. It translates to CSVGTYEQYF.

This sequence joins TRBV4-2 and TRBJ2-3, with a tentative D call TRBD1 (6 bases). The CDR3 length is 15 residues. The V gene's germline CDR1 is LGHNA and CDR2 YNFKEQ. V was clipped by 3 bases and J by 2 bases, with 12 bases between them. The CDR3 sequence: CASSQDSGYTDTQYF. CDR3 DNA sequence: TGTGCCAGCAGCCAGGACAGCGGATACACAGATACGCAGTATTTT.

The J gene is TRBJ1-4, the V gene TRBV6-1; D call uncertain. V gave up 0 bases and J gave up 3 bases, with 11 bases separating them. Germline V gives CDR1 MNHNS, CDR2 SASEGT. The length of the CDR3 is 16 residues. In nucleotides, the CDR3 is TGTGCCAGCAGTGAAGCGCTCGGGCCCTCTAATGAAAAACTGTTTTTT. The encoded protein is CASSEALGPSNEKLFF.

This chain joins TRBV4-1 and TRBJ1-5; 10 bases fit TRBD1. V was pared by 2 bases and J by 2 bases, with 3 bases of the junction left unmatched. The CDR3 has 16 amino acids. Germline V gives CDR1 MGHRA, CDR2 YSYEKL. The CDR3: CASSQQDRGGNQPQHF. In DNA, the CDR3 is TGCGCCAGCAGCCAACAGGACAGGGGGGGCAATCAGCCCCAGCATTTT.

V and J are TRBV12-3 or TRBV12-4 and TRBJ2-1; D is unresolved. This CDR3 has 14 amino acids. V shed 6 bases and J shed 7 bases, with 16 bases lying between them. The CDR3 sequence is CASSNARVTNEQFF. The CDR3 bases are TGTGCCAGCAGCAATGCTAGGGTGACGAATGAGCAGTTCTTC.

V and J are TRBV7-2 and TRBJ2-7; a possible D gene is TRBD2 (6 bases). Germline loops: CDR1 SGHTA, CDR2 FQGNSA. V lost 1 base and J 0 bases, leaving 10 bases between the germline ends. This CDR3 region has 15 residues. The CDR3, as DNA: TGTGCCAGCAGCTTAGATGGGACTCGCTCCTACGAGCAGTACTTC. Translating gives CASSLDGTRSYEQYF.

The chain links TRBV21-1 to TRBJ2-1; TRBD1 is the table's D call and was not checked against the DNA. TRBV21-1 is a documented pseudogene. The CDR3 runs 18 residues. As DNA, the CDR3 is TGTGCCAGCAGCAATGCCCGACAGGGTCGAGCCTCCTACAATGAGCAGTTCTTC. It translates to CASSNARQGRASYNEQFF.